This TCR beta chain derives from a study of OX40 agonist ivuxolimab in advanced cancers. About the research overall: Partial responses were seen in three patients, one with hepatocellular carcinoma and two with cutaneous melanoma. Findings of the study overall: Part of the nonresponder group also had normalized T-cell clonal expansion that was low.

Germline V CDR1 and CDR2: MRHNA, SNTAGT. Trimming took off 5 bases at V and 1 base at J, with 20 bases between the two ends. The CDR3 is 18 amino acids. The method was immunoSEQ multiplex PCR; TCRdb's version includes in-frame clones alone and lacks a portion of them. The sample shows about 19,000 clones, approximately 83% of them seen only once. As concerns this clone: What it recognizes is unknown.

This sequence originates from an adult with an advanced solid tumor such as melanoma, head and neck, liver or kidney cancer. Material: CD4+ or CD8+ T cells sorted from blood, obtained in a trial of the OX40 agonist ivuxolimab. This rearrangement joins TRBV6-4 to TRBJ2-2, with a weak D call TRBD1 (6 bases). The DNA of the CDR3 is TGTGCCAGCAGTACCCAGGACAGTCTTAGATTGAACACCGGGGAGCTGTTTTTT. Its translation: CASSTQDSLRLNTGELFF.